This note documents a single T cell receptor beta chain sequence. This record belongs to a study of control samples from healthy donors and cancer patients. Clones were sequenced by immunoSEQ multiplex PCR, and TCRdb holds only the in-frame ones, with some missing. This repertoire shows 150,000 or so clones, 93% found once; its top ten account for less than 6%. This clonotype originated in a man between 18 and 35 years old in good health. The sequenced material came from blood.

The CDR3 DNA reads TGTGCCAGCAGCCAAGACCTGAACATTCAGTACTTC. Translation: CASSQDLNIQYF. The chain has TRBV3-1 (or the pseudogene TRBV3-2) and TRBJ2-4; D unresolved. The CDR3 has 12 residues. The V and J ends lost 0 bases and 7 bases respectively, with 4 bases between them. CDR1 and CDR2 from the germline V gene are LGHDT and YNNKEL (reference sequence).